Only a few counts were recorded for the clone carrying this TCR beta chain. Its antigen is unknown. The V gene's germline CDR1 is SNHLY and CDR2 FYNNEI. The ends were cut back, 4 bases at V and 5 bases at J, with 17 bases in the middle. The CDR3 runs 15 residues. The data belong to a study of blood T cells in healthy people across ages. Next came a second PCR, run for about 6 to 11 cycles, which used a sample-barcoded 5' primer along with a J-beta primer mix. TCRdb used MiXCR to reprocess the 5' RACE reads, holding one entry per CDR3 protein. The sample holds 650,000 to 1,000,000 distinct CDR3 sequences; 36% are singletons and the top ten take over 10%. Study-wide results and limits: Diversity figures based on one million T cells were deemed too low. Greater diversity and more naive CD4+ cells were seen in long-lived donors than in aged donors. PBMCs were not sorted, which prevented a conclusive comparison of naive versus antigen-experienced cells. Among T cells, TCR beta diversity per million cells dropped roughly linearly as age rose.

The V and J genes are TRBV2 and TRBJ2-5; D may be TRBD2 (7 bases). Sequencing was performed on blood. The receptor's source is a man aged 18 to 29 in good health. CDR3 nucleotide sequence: TGTGCCAGCAGTGGTACCGGGGGGCTGGGGGAGACCCAGTACTTC. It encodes CASSGTGGLGETQYF.